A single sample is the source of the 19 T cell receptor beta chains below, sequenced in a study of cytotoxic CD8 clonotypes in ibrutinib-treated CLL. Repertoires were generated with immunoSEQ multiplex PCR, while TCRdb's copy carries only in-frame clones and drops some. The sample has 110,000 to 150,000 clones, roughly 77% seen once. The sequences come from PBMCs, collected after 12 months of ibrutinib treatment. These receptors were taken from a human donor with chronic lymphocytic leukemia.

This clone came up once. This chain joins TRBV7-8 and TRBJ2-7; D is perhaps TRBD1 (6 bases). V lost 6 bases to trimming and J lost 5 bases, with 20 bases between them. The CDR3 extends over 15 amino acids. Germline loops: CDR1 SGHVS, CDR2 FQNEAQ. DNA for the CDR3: TGTGCCAGCAGTGCACTGCTGGGCAGGGGCCACGAGCAGTACTTC. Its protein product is CASSALLGRGHEQYF.

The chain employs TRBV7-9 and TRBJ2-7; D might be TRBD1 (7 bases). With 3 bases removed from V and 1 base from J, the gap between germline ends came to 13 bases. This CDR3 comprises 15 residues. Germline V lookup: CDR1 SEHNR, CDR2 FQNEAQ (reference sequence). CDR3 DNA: TGTGCCAGCAGCTTGGAGGGGGCGTATTCCTACGAGCAGTACTTC. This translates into CASSLEGAYSYEQYF.

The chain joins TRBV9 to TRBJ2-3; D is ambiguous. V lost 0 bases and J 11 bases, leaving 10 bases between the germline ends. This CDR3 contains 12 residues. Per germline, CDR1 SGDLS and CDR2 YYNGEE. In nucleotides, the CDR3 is TGTGCCAGCAGCGTAGCTTCAGGAAGGCAGTATTTT. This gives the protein CASSVASGRQYF. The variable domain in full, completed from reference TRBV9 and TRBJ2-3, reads DSGVTQTPKHLITATGQRVTLRCSPRSGDLSVYWYQQSLDQGLQFLIQYYNGEERAKGNILERFSAQQFPDLHSELNLSSLELGDSALYFCASSVASGRQYFGPGTRLTVL.

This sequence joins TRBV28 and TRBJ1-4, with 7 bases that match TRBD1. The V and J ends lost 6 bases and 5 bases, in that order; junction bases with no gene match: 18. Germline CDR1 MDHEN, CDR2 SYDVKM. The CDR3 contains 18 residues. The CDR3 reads CASSRTNLAQGRNEKLFF. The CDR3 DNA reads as TGTGCCAGCAGCCGTACCAATCTCGCACAGGGGCGAAATGAAAAACTGTTTTTT.

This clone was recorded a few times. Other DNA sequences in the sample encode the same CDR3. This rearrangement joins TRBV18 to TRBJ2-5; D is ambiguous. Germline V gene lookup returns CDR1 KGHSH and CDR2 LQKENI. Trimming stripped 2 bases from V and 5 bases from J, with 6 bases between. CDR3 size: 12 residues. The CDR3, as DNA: TGTGCCAGCTCACCAGTAGGGGAGACCCAGTACTTC. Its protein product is CASSPVGETQYF.

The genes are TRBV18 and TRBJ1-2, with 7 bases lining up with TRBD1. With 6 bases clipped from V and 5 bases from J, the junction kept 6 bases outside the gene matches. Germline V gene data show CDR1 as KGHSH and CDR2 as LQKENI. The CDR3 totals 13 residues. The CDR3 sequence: CASSPDRDYGYTF. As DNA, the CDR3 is TGTGCCAGCTCTCCCGACAGGGATTATGGCTACACCTTC.

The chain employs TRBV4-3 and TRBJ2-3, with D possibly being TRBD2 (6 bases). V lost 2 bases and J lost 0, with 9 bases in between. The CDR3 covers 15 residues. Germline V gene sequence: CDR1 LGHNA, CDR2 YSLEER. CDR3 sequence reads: CASSQLGGSTDTQYF. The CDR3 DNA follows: TGCGCCAGCAGCCAACTCGGGGGTAGCACAGATACGCAGTATTTT.

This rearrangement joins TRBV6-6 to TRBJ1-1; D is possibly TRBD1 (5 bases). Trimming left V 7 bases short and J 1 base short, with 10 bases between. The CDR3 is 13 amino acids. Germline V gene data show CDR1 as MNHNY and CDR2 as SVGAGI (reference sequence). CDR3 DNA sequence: TGTGCCAGCATCTCGGGGGGGAACACTGAAGCTTTCTTT. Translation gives CASISGGNTEAFF.

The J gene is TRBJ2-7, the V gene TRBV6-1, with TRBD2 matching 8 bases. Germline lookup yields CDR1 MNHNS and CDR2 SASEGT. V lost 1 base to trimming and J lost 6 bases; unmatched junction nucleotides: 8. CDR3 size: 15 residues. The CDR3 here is CASSEVGRASPEQYF. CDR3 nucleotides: TGTGCCAGCAGTGAAGTCGGGAGGGCCTCCCCCGAGCAGTACTTC.

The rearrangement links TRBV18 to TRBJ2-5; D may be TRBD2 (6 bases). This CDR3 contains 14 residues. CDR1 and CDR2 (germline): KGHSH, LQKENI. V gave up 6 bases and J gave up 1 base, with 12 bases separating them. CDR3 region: CASSRDGGQETQYF. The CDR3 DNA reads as TGTGCCAGCTCGCGGGACGGGGGCCAAGAGACCCAGTACTTC.

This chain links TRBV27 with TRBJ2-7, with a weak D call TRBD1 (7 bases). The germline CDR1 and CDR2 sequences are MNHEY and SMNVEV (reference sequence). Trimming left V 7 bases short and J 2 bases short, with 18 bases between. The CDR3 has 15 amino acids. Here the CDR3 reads CASNSQGGATYEQYF. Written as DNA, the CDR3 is TGTGCCAGCAATAGTCAGGGGGGAGCAACCTACGAGCAGTACTTC.

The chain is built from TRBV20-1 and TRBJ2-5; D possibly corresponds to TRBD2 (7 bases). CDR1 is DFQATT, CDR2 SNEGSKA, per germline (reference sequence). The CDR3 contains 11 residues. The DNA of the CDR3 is TGCGCCGGGGGGCCCGGAGAGACCCAGTACTTC. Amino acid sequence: CAGGPGETQYF.

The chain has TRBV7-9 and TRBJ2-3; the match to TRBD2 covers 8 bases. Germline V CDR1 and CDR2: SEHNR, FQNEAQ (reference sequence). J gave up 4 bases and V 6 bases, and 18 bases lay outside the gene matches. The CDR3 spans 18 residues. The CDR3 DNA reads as TGTGCCAGCAGACCGCCTACTGAATCCAGCGGGAGATCAGATACGCAGTATTTT. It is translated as CASRPPTESSGRSDTQYF.

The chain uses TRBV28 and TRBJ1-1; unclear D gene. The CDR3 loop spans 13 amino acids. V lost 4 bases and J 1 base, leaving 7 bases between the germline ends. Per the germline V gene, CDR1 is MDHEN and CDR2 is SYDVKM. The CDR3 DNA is TGTGCCAGCAGTTATAATCGGAACACTGAAGCTTTCTTT. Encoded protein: CASSYNRNTEAFF.

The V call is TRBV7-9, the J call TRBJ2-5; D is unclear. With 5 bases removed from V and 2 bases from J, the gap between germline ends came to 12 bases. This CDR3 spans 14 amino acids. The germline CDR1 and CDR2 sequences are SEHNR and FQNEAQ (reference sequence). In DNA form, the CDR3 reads TGTGCCAGCAGCACGGAATTCCAGCAAGAGACCCAGTACTTC. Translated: CASSTEFQQETQYF.

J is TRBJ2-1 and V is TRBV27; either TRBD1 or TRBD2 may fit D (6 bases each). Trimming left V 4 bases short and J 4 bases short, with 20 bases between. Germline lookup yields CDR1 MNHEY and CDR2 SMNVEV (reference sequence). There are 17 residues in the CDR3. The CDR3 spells CASSSIQGGILYNEQFF. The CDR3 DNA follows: TGTGCCAGCAGTTCGATACAGGGAGGTATTTTGTACAATGAGCAGTTCTTC.

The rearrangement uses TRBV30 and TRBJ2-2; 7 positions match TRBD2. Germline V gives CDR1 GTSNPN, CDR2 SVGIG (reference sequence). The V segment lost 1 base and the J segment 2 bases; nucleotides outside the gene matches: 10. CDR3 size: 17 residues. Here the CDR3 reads CAWSAPFLAANTGELFF. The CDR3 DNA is TGTGCCTGGAGTGCTCCATTTCTAGCGGCAAACACCGGGGAGCTGTTTTTT.

Written as DNA, the CDR3 is TGTGCCAGCACCCCCGGGGCAGGACCTTACGAGCAGTACTTC. Encoded protein: CASTPGAGPYEQYF. The chain carries TRBV14 and TRBJ2-7; D might be TRBD1 or TRBD2, each matching 5 bases. In germline, CDR1 is SGHDN, CDR2 FVKESK. CDR3 length: 14 residues. V was cut by 7 bases and J by 4 bases, with 17 bases left in between.

CDR3 bases: TGTGCCAGCAGCCCAGGGACAGGGGAACACCAAGAGACCCAGTACTTC. The encoded protein is CASSPGTGEHQETQYF. The chain is built from TRBV7-9 and TRBJ2-5; 10 bases are a match to TRBD1. Per germline, CDR1 SEHNR and CDR2 FQNEAQ (reference sequence). The CDR3 spans 16 residues. Germline trimming cut 5 bases from V and 0 bases from J; bases unmatched to any gene: 6.